Presented here are 3 T cell receptor beta chains from one specimen sequenced in a study of TIL therapy for anti-PD-1-resistant metastatic lung cancer. The immunoSEQ assay was v3. The table came from immunoSEQ multiplex PCR; TCRdb's copy has only in-frame clones and leaves some out. Among roughly 60,000 clones listed, around 86% were seen once. Time point indicated: pre-treatment sample, taken before nivolumab and TIL therapy. Sequenced here: blood, sampled at baseline. These receptor sequences come from a person aged 25-80 years with non-small cell lung cancer.

The chain joins TRBV19 to TRBJ2-2; 7 bases line up with TRBD2. CDR1 LNHDA and CDR2 SQIVND come from the germline V gene (reference sequence). The J segment lost 2 bases and the V segment lost 7 bases, leaving 7 bases of the junction unmatched. There are 15 residues in the CDR3. CDR3 in amino acids: CASTTAGPNTGELFF. The CDR3 region has the DNA TGTGCCAGTACCACAGCGGGGCCTAACACCGGGGAGCTGTTTTTT.

The rearrangement joins TRBV4-1 to TRBJ2-3, with a possible D match to TRBD2 (7 bases). Germline-derived CDR1 and CDR2 are MGHRA and YSYEKL. This CDR3 has 19 amino acids. Trimming pared 1 base from V and 0 bases from J, leaving 20 bases between. CDR3 protein: CASSQGSQRGGPSTDTQYF. CDR3 coding DNA: TGCGCCAGCAGCCAAGGTTCCCAAAGGGGGGGCCCTAGCACAGATACGCAGTATTTT.

This chain uses TRBV30 with TRBJ1-2; D possibly corresponds to TRBD1 (5 bases). V was pared by 4 bases and J by 3 bases, with 18 bases between. Germline lookup yields CDR1 GTSNPN and CDR2 SVGIG (reference sequence). The CDR3 sequence is 15 residues long. CDR3 amino acids: CAWTELGLSDYGYTF. DNA for the CDR3: TGTGCCTGGACTGAGTTGGGGCTGAGCGACTATGGCTACACCTTC.